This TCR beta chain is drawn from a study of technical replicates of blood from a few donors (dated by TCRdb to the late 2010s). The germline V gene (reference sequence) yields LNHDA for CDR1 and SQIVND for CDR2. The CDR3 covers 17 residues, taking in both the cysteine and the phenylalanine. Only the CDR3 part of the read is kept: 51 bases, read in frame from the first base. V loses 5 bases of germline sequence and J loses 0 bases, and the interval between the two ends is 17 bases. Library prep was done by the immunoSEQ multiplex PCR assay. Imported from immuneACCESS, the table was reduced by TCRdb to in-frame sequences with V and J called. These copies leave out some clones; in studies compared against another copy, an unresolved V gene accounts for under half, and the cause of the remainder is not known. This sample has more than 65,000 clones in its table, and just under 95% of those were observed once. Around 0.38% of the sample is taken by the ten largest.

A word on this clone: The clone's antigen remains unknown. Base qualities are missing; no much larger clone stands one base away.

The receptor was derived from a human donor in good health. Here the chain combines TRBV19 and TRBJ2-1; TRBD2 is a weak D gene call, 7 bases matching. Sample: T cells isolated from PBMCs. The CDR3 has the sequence CASSLRGGGISYNEQFF. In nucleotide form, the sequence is TGTGCCAGTAGTCTAAGGGGCGGGGGCATCTCCTACAATGAGCAGTTCTTC.